Sequencing of this TCR beta chain was carried out in a study of persistence of HIV-infected CD4 T cells. Findings of the study overall: TCRbeta richness was lower in CMV- and Gag-responding cells than in anti-CD3/anti-CD28-responding cells.

An overlapping HIV-1 Gag peptide pool stimulated these cells at 1 ug/peptide/mL. Sorted nonresponding memory CD4+ T cells were CD40L-negative, CD69-negative, CD45RO-high. In germline, CDR1 is SGHVS, CDR2 FQNEAQ. V gave up 4 bases and J gave up 6 bases, with 16 bases separating them. This CDR3 spans 16 amino acids. This was the immunoSEQ version 4 assay in survey mode. This table comes from immunoSEQ multiplex PCR, and its TCRdb copy is limited to in-frame clones, with some not included. The sample carries about 40,000 clones, approximately 78% recorded once. With respect to this clone: Its antigen remains unidentified.

The rearrangement uses TRBV7-8 and TRBJ1-6; D not resolved. The specimen comprised CD4+ T cells sorted from PBMCs after approximately 19-hour stimulation, sampled from a patient who received antiretroviral therapy. The source of this sequence is an adult man with HIV who was CMV-seropositive. The CDR3 DNA reads as TGTGCCAGCAGCTCGAGATCGACCGGCGGTAATTCACCCCTCCACTTT. The encoded protein is CASSSRSTGGNSPLHF.